A selection of T cell receptor beta chains follows, all from one sample in a study of blood T cell repertoires in COVID-19. Sequenced by immunoSEQ multiplex PCR; TCRdb stores in-frame clones only, minus some. The sample lists approximately 80,000 clones, about 76% occurring once. The sample was peripheral blood. The source is an elderly man with acute or convalescent COVID-19. Both conserved end residues are part of each CDR3. A D gene is named only where the DNA matches it firmly. For some rows the clone size is stated as once, few or many, or as a class when expanded; others skip it.

V,J,D,size,DNA,CDR3
TRBV10-1,TRBJ2-1,-,-,TGCGCCAGCAGTGAAGGGGGTAGCTCCTACAATGAGCAGTTCTTC,CASSEGGSSYNEQFF
TRBV30,TRBJ1-6,-,many,TGTGCCTGGAAGTCATGGTCCGCGCCTTCACCCCTCCACTTT,CAWKSWSAPSPLHF
TRBV5-6,TRBJ2-7,-,few,TGTGCCAGCAGCGAGACCGCGGGACCCTCCTACGAGCAGTACTTC,CASSETAGPSYEQYF
TRBV28,TRBJ1-2,TRBD1,-,TGTGCCAGCCTAGTTTCCCAACAGGGGGCGGGCTACACCTTC,CASLVSQQGAGYTF
TRBV4-2,TRBJ2-7,TRBD1,-,TGTGCCAGCAGCGTACAGGGGGAACCCTACGAGCAGTACTTC,CASSVQGEPYEQYF
TRBV7-8,TRBJ1-5,TRBD1,-,TGTGCCAGCAGCCCTCGACAGGGGTTCGAAAATCAGCCCCAGCATTTT,CASSPRQGFENQPQHF
TRBV20-1,TRBJ2-1,TRBD1,-,TGCAGTGCCCCCGGGACAGGAGAGCAGTTCTTC,CSAPGTGEQFF
TRBV5-1,TRBJ2-7,-,-,TGCGCCAGCAGCCCGGTGGAGGGGATGATCTCCTACGAGCAGTACTTC,CASSPVEGMISYEQYF
TRBV2,TRBJ2-5,TRBD1,-,TGTGCCAGCAGAGCACAGGGGATGAGACAAGAGACCCAGTACTTC,CASRAQGMRQETQYF
TRBV7-3,TRBJ2-1,TRBD1,-,TGTGCCAGCAGCTTGGACAGGGCTAGCTCCTACAATGAGCAGTTCTTC,CASSLDRASSYNEQFF
TRBV5-1,TRBJ1-5,-,-,TGCGCCAGCAGCTTGACCACAGGGAGCAATCAGCCCCAGCATTTT,CASSLTTGSNQPQHF
TRBV5-1,TRBJ1-2,-,-,TGCGCCAGCAGCCAAACTGGACAGTCGAACTATGGCTACACCTTC,CASSQTGQSNYGYTF
TRBV5-1,TRBJ1-1,TRBD1,-,TGCGCCAGCAGCCTAGGACAGGGGGCAATTCTTGCTGAAGCTTTCTTT,CASSLGQGAILAEAFF
TRBV20-1,TRBJ2-7,-,-,TGCAGTGCTAGAAGGGGAATCGAGCAGTACTTC,CSARRGIEQYF
TRBV18,TRBJ1-3,-,few,TGTGCCAGCTCACTTTCTAATACTGGAAACACCATATATTTT,CASSLSNTGNTIYF
TRBV19,TRBJ2-3,-,-,TGTGCCAGTAGTTCGGACTACCCAAGCACAGATACGCAGTATTTT,CASSSDYPSTDTQYF
TRBV18,TRBJ1-5,-,-,TGTGCCAGCTCACCGAAACGCCAGAACCAGCCCCAGCATTTT,CASSPKRQNQPQHF
TRBV29-1,TRBJ1-1,TRBD1,-,TGCAGCGTGAGGGGGCAAAAGAACACTGAAGCTTTCTTT,CSVRGQKNTEAFF
TRBV11-3,TRBJ2-7,-,-,TGTGCCAGCAGCGTAGGCGGGGACGGACGCTACGAGCAGTACTTC,CASSVGGDGRYEQYF
TRBV7-9,TRBJ1-5,-,once,TGTGCCAGCAGCGATGGGGCCAATCAGCCCCAGCATTTT,CASSDGANQPQHF
TRBV19,TRBJ1-2,-,-,TGTGCCAGTAGCCCTACAGGGAACTATGGCTACACCTTC,CASSPTGNYGYTF
TRBV5-1,TRBJ1-1,-,-,TGCGCCAGCAGCTTGGAAACAGACACTGAAGCTTTCTTT,CASSLETDTEAFF
TRBV6-4,TRBJ2-5,TRBD2,-,TGTGCCAGCAGTGACTTCCTAGCGGGAGGGATAGAGACCCAGTACTTC,CASSDFLAGGIETQYF
TRBV28,TRBJ1-2,TRBD1,few,TGTGCCAGCAGGGAGAACCCGGGACAGGGGGGAGGCTACACCTTC,CASRENPGQGGGYTF
TRBV15,TRBJ2-5,-,-,TGTGCCACCAGCACGGGACAATCGTCAATTACTCAAGAGACCCAGTACTTC,CATSTGQSSITQETQYF
TRBV27,TRBJ2-7,TRBD1,-,TGTGCCAGCACCCAAAGGGCGGGGACAGGGGTCCACGAGCAGTACTTC,CASTQRAGTGVHEQYF
TRBV6-5,TRBJ2-3,-,-,TGTGCCAGCACACGGGACTTCTCTAGCACAGATACGCAGTATTTT,CASTRDFSSTDTQYF
TRBV6-5,TRBJ2-1,-,-,TGTGCCAGCAGTTACGAGGAGGCTGGGGATGAGCAGTTCTTC,CASSYEEAGDEQFF
TRBV9,TRBJ2-3,-,once,TGTGCCAGCAGCGGGGGGCAGGGCCGGGATACGCAGTATTTT,CASSGGQGRDTQYF
TRBV20-1,TRBJ2-1,-,few,TGCAGTGCTAGTCCCACCTACAGCTCCTACAATGAGCAGTTCTTC,CSASPTYSSYNEQFF
TRBV5-1,TRBJ1-1,-,once,TGCGCCAGCAGCGCGGGGGTTTCGAACACTGAAGCTTTCTTT,CASSAGVSNTEAFF
TRBV10-3,TRBJ2-7,-,-,TGTGCCATCAGTGAGTCTACAGGGTACTACGAGCAGTACTTC,CAISESTGYYEQYF
TRBV5-4,TRBJ2-5,-,-,TGTGCCAGCAGCTTGGCGGGAGCGCGCGAGACCCAGTACTTC,CASSLAGARETQYF
TRBV5-5,TRBJ1-5,TRBD1,-,TGTGCCAGCAGCTTACAGGGGGCGATAAATCAGCCCCAGCATTTT,CASSLQGAINQPQHF
TRBV7-2,TRBJ2-7,TRBD2,-,TGTGCCAGCAGCTTATTGTCGGGAGGACTAGGAAACGAGCAGTACTTC,CASSLLSGGLGNEQYF
TRBV3-1/TRBV3-2,TRBJ1-1,TRBD1,-,TGTGCCAGCAGCCAAGGGGACAGGGGGCATTGGGTCATGAACACTGAAGCTTTCTTT,CASSQGDRGHWVMNTEAFF
TRBV15,TRBJ2-7,TRBD1,few,TGTGCCACCAGCACACCGGGACAGGGAATAGAGGACGAGCAGTACTTC,CATSTPGQGIEDEQYF
TRBV29-1,TRBJ1-2,-,once,TGCAGCGTTGAAGATCTGGGAACGGGACTTTTTGGCTACACCTTC,CSVEDLGTGLFGYTF
TRBV30,TRBJ1-4,-,-,TGTGCCTGGAGTGCCGCCTCGGGGTTGTTTGAAAAACTGTTTTTT,CAWSAASGLFEKLFF
TRBV19,TRBJ1-2,TRBD1,-,TGTGCCAGTAGGCCGGGACAGTCAGTGCAAAGATGGGGTGGCTACACCTTC,CASRPGQSVQRWGGYTF